These 23 T cell receptor beta chains came from one sample sequenced in a study of T cell repertoires in cytomegalovirus infection. Their cognate antigens are unknown. Each CDR3 protein is one row after TCRdb ran MiXCR on the reads. The sample lists about 740,000 distinct CDR3 sequences, about 33% occurring once. Source: cultured PBMCs, taken from culture after CMV antigen stimulation. The receptor set was obtained from a human donor in good health (CMV status not recorded). Some clones in this sample may be carry-over from other donors' samples.

This chain links TRBV5-4 with TRBJ2-1; D not certain. Germline CDR1 reads SGHNT; CDR2 reads YYREEE (reference sequence). CDR3 length: 17 amino acids. The V and J ends lost 4 bases and 0 bases respectively, with 17 bases between them. The CDR3 DNA reads as TGTGCCAGCAGCCCCCGGAGTGCGCAGAGCTCCTACAATGAGCAGTTCTTC. Translated: CASSPRSAQSSYNEQFF.

The chain is built from TRBV20-1 and TRBJ2-2, with D perhaps TRBD1 or TRBD2 (5 bases each). V was cut by 6 bases and J by 4 bases, with 21 bases left in between. Germline V gives CDR1 DFQATT, CDR2 SNEGSKA (reference sequence). The CDR3 extends over 16 amino acids. CDR3 protein: CSAYNPGQGPTGELFF. The CDR3 nucleotides are TGCAGTGCGTACAACCCGGGGCAGGGTCCCACCGGGGAGCTGTTTTTT.

The genes are TRBV6-1 and TRBJ2-7; 8 bases fit TRBD2. The CDR3 has 14 residues. CDR1 is MNHNS and CDR2 is SASEGT in the germline V gene. Trimming at V came to 7 bases and at J to 2 bases, leaving 7 bases not matched to a gene. The CDR3 region has the DNA TGTGCCAGCACGGGGGGGACTCTTACCTACGAGCAGTACTTC. Residues: CASTGGTLTYEQYF.

V is TRBV12-3 or TRBV12-4 and J is TRBJ1-5; tentative D call: TRBD1 (5 bases). V was clipped by 2 bases and J by 7 bases, with 15 bases between them. The CDR3 covers 15 residues. The CDR3 bases are TGTGCCAGCAGTTTAAGTTCAGGGTTCGGCCAGCCCCAGCATTTT. It yields the protein CASSLSSGFGQPQHF.

V gene TRBV2 combines with J gene TRBJ1-1, with a weak D call TRBD1 (5 bases). The germline V gene has CDR1 SNHLY and CDR2 FYNNEI. This CDR3 region has 13 residues. The V end lost 6 bases, the J end lost 5 bases, and 13 bases lay between the germline ends. CDR3: CASRRQGVTEAFF. The CDR3 DNA is TGTGCCAGCAGGCGGCAGGGAGTGACTGAAGCTTTCTTT. The full variable domain, rest sourced from reference TRBV2 and TRBJ1-1, is EPEVTQTPSHQVTQMGQEVILRCVPISNHLYFYWYRQILGQKVEFLVSFYNNEISEKSEIFDDQFSVERPDGSNFTLKIRSTKLEDSAMYFCASRRQGVTEAFFGQGTRLTVV.

V and J are TRBV20-1 and TRBJ1-2, with D hard to call. This CDR3 region has 13 residues. V lost 3 bases, J lost 0 bases, and 8 bases lay in between. From germline, CDR1 is DFQATT and CDR2 SNEGSKA (reference sequence). Written as DNA, the CDR3 is TGCAGTGCTAGTTCCCTCTCTAACTATGGCTACACCTTC. Encoded protein: CSASSLSNYGYTF.

The chain is built from TRBV7-6 and TRBJ2-1, with TRBD2 matching over 9 bases. Trimming at V came to 1 base and at J to 4 bases, leaving 5 bases not matched to a gene. In germline, CDR1 is SGHVS, CDR2 FNYEAQ. The CDR3 contains 16 residues. CDR3 DNA sequence: TGTGCCAGCAGCTTAGGCGGGAGGGCCGGTTACAATGAGCAGTTCTTC. Residues: CASSLGGRAGYNEQFF.

The V call is TRBV28, the J call TRBJ2-6; the D gene is possibly TRBD2 (7 bases). This CDR3 has 16 amino acids. V lost 7 bases and J lost 0, with 13 bases in between. Germline values: CDR1 MDHEN, CDR2 SYDVKM. The CDR3 bases are TGTGCCAGCACCAAAGGGGGGGTCTCTGGGGCCAACGTCCTGACTTTC. Protein sequence: CASTKGGVSGANVLTF.

There are many counts of this clonotype. The J gene is TRBJ2-3, the V gene TRBV7-2; 8 bases are shared with TRBD2. CDR3 length: 16 residues. CDR1 and CDR2 (germline): SGHTA, FQGNSA. Germline trimming cut 5 bases from V and 1 base from J; bases unmatched to any gene: 8. The CDR3 here is CASSPQAGAGTDTQYF. In nucleotides, the CDR3 is TGTGCCAGCAGCCCCCAAGCGGGGGCAGGCACAGATACGCAGTATTTT.

This clonotype was picked up a small number of times. V is TRBV20-1 and J is TRBJ1-4; 11 positions match TRBD1. The CDR3 loop spans 13 amino acids. Losses at the gene ends were 6 bases for V and 6 bases for J; bases not matched to a gene: 3. Germline V gene lookup returns CDR1 DFQATT and CDR2 SNEGSKA (reference sequence). The CDR3 sequence is CSAPGQGDEKLFF. Written as DNA, the CDR3 is TGCAGTGCCCCGGGACAGGGGGATGAAAAACTGTTTTTT.

This chain connects TRBV11-2 to TRBJ2-3; D perhaps matches TRBD2 (5 bases). CDR3 length: 14 amino acids. Germline loops: CDR1 SGHAT, CDR2 FQNNGV. V was shortened by 5 bases and J by 6 bases, with 15 bases between the two germline ends. The CDR3 region has the DNA TGTGCCAGCAGCCTGGGGAGTTCCCGGGATACGCAGTATTTT. Amino acids: CASSLGSSRDTQYF.

The chain recombines TRBV7-9 with TRBJ1-3, with D unclear. CDR3 size: 12 residues. Looked up from germline, CDR1 is SEHNR and CDR2 is FQNEAQ (reference sequence). V was trimmed by 5 bases and J by 6 bases, leaving 8 bases between them. CDR3 nucleotides: TGTGCCAGCAGCACCGAGGCAAACACCATATATTTT. Translating it yields CASSTEANTIYF.

The genes are TRBV5-1 and TRBJ2-7; D assignment may be TRBD1 or TRBD2 (5 bases each). The CDR3 runs to 18 residues. Looked up from germline, CDR1 is SGHRS and CDR2 is YFSETQ. V was pared by 5 bases and J by 0 bases, with 24 bases between. The CDR3 sequence: CASRPTGSSGRYSYEQYF. The DNA of the CDR3 is TGCGCCAGCAGGCCTACAGGTTCCAGCGGCCGATACTCCTACGAGCAGTACTTC.

There are a few counts of this clonotype. The chain joins TRBV11-1 to TRBJ1-5; the D is unclear. Germline loops: CDR1 SGHAT, CDR2 FQDESV (reference sequence). The length of the CDR3 is 16 residues. V lost 5 bases and J lost 9, with 23 bases in between. CDR3 DNA: TGTGCCAGCAGCCCCAAGAGGTCGGCAGGCAATTGGCCCCAGCATTTT. The encoded protein is CASSPKRSAGNWPQHF.

The DNA for the CDR3 is TGTGCCAGCAGCGCTGACAACGGCGGGGAAAAACTGTTTTTT. Its translation is CASSADNGGEKLFF. V usage is TRBV2 and J usage is TRBJ1-4, with no clear D. This CDR3 is built from 14 residues. The V end lost 6 bases, the J end lost 8 bases, and 16 bases lay between the germline ends. The V gene's germline CDR1 is SNHLY and CDR2 FYNNEI.

This rearrangement joins TRBV5-1 to TRBJ1-2, with D possibly TRBD1 on 5 matching bases. Trimming left V 3 bases short and J 4 bases short, with 16 bases between. The CDR3 length is 15 residues. Germline V gene sequence: CDR1 SGHRS, CDR2 YFSETQ. The CDR3 spells CASSSTPDSPYGYTF. The CDR3 nucleotides read TGCGCCAGCAGCTCGACCCCAGACAGCCCCTATGGCTACACCTTC.

This clonotype came up a few times. This chain uses TRBV6-1 with TRBJ2-1; 15 bases match TRBD2. The CDR3 has 21 amino acids. V gave up 6 bases and J gave up 7 bases; unmatched junction bases: 22. From germline, CDR1 is MNHNS and CDR2 SASEGT. CDR3 protein: CASRKAPIGLAGGPLGNEQFF. The CDR3 coding sequence is TGTGCCAGCAGGAAAGCTCCGATTGGACTAGCGGGAGGGCCCTTGGGGAATGAGCAGTTCTTC.

The gene calls are TRBV7-2 and TRBJ1-5, with a tentative D call TRBD1 (5 bases). This CDR3 contains 16 residues. The germline V and J ends were trimmed by 1 base and 4 bases, with 14 bases remaining between them. Germline assignment: CDR1 SGHTA and CDR2 FQGNSA. The CDR3 loop reads CASSLDQPGRNQPQHF. The CDR3 bases are TGTGCCAGCAGCTTAGACCAGCCGGGACGGAATCAGCCCCAGCATTTT.

This clonotype was seen only a few times. The rearrangement joins TRBV7-9 to TRBJ2-7, with D possibly TRBD2 on 5 matching bases. CDR1 is SEHNR, CDR2 FQNEAQ, per germline (reference sequence). With 4 bases removed from V and 0 bases from J, the gap between germline ends came to 19 bases. This CDR3 is 17 amino acids long. The CDR3 loop is CASSSYAQRIFSYEQYF. DNA of the CDR3: TGTGCCAGCAGCTCTTATGCCCAGCGGATCTTCTCCTACGAGCAGTACTTC.

This clonotype has only a few counts. This rearrangement joins TRBV12-3 or TRBV12-4 to TRBJ2-1; tentative D call: TRBD1 (6 bases). With 6 bases removed from V and 6 bases from J, the gap between germline ends came to 12 bases. The CDR3 runs 13 residues. CDR3: CASSPPGVNEQFF. The CDR3 DNA reads TGTGCCAGCAGCCCCCCAGGGGTCAATGAGCAGTTCTTC.

This rearrangement joins TRBV7-3 to TRBJ2-1; D is unresolved. CDR1 is SGHTA, CDR2 FQGTGA, per germline. The CDR3 covers 16 residues. The ends were cut back, 2 bases at V and 8 bases at J, with 19 bases in the middle. The CDR3 DNA follows: TGTGCCAGCAGCTTAGTTACAGCCCGCAACGTGGATGAGCAGTTCTTC. This encodes CASSLVTARNVDEQFF.

In this sample, this clonotype turned up many times. The chain has TRBV7-8 and TRBJ2-1; tentatively, D is TRBD2 (5 bases). CDR3 length: 14 amino acids. Germline CDR1 reads SGHVS; CDR2 reads FQNEAQ. Trimming took 1 base from V and 9 from J, leaving 13 bases between them. CDR3 sequence: CASSLGAVAGEQFF. The CDR3 DNA is TGTGCCAGCAGCTTAGGCGCTGTGGCGGGTGAGCAGTTCTTC.

The DNA of the CDR3 is TGTGCCAGCAGTTACTCGGCTAGCGGGAGGGCTACGCAGTATTTT. Protein product: CASSYSASGRATQYF. The chain recombines TRBV6-2 or TRBV6-3 with TRBJ2-3, with 12 nucleotides matching TRBD2. This CDR3 is 15 amino acids long. Germline V gives CDR1 MNHEY, CDR2 SVGEGT. Trimming took 0 bases from V and 8 from J; bases not matched to a gene: 3.